These 6 T cell receptor beta chains were all obtained from the same sample, sequenced in a study of T cell responses to AZD1222 COVID-19 vaccine. Produced via immunoSEQ multiplex PCR; TCRdb's table is partial and in-frame only. This table has 120,000 to 150,000 clones, about 92% appearing once. Sequencing was performed on peripheral blood, taken on day 0 of AZD1222 vaccination. These receptor sequences come from an adult in good health.

The V and J genes are TRBV9 and TRBJ1-1; no definite D call. V was clipped by 0 bases and J by 5 bases, with 14 bases between them. The CDR3 has 15 amino acids. The V gene's germline CDR1 is SGDLS and CDR2 YYNGEE. The CDR3 reads CASSVGGTQGTEAFF. CDR3 in DNA: TGTGCCAGCAGCGTAGGAGGCACACAAGGGACTGAAGCTTTCTTT.

The chain has TRBV6-1 and TRBJ1-2, with TRBD1 matching 10 bases. The CDR3 sequence is 17 residues long. J gave up 3 bases and V 3 bases, and 10 bases lay outside the gene matches. Germline CDR1 is MNHNS and CDR2 is SASEGT. In DNA, the CDR3 is TGTGCCAGCAGTGATTCCCTACAGGGGACAGGGGACTATGGCTACACCTTC. Translation: CASSDSLQGTGDYGYTF.

This rearrangement joins TRBV2 to TRBJ1-1; 9 nucleotides match TRBD1. CDR1 and CDR2 (germline): SNHLY, FYNNEI. Losses at the gene ends were 6 bases for V and 5 bases for J; bases not matched to a gene: 7. The CDR3 sequence is 14 residues long. The CDR3 DNA follows: TGTGCCAGCAGGTTACAGGGGGCGATTACTGAAGCTTTCTTT. It translates to CASRLQGAITEAFF.

By share, this clone ranks as large. The chain has TRBV7-9 and TRBJ1-1; D gene uncertain. Trimming removed 2 bases at V and 2 bases at J, with 9 bases between. This CDR3 region has 14 residues. Germline V gene lookup returns CDR1 SEHNR and CDR2 FQNEAQ (reference sequence). CDR3 sequence (DNA): TGTGCCAGCAGCTTATGGGCAGTTAACACTGAAGCTTTCTTT. It is translated as CASSLWAVNTEAFF.

V and J are TRBV10-2 and TRBJ1-5; possibly TRBD1 for D (6 bases). CDR1 and CDR2 (germline): WSHSY, SAAADI. The germline V and J ends were trimmed by 7 bases and 3 bases, with 13 bases remaining between them. The CDR3 spans 14 residues. The CDR3 DNA reads as TGCGCCAGCATGGCAGGGGTTTCCAATCAGCCCCAGCATTTT. The encoded protein is CASMAGVSNQPQHF.

The chain combines TRBV2 with TRBJ1-5; D may be TRBD1 (5 bases). V was trimmed by 8 bases and J by 3 bases, leaving 17 bases between them. Germline V gene data show CDR1 as SNHLY and CDR2 as FYNNEI. The CDR3 contains 15 residues. The CDR3 spells CASSLGRTFNQPQHF. Here the CDR3 DNA reads TGTGCCAGCTCACTGGGACGTACCTTCAATCAGCCCCAGCATTTT.